In this sample, the clone carrying this T cell receptor beta chain turned up a few times. These data are taken from a study of blood T cell repertoires in COVID-19. About the study: Sample material is recorded as cDNA or gDNA derived from T cells, B-cell-depleted T cells, or PBMCs.

Germline-derived CDR1 and CDR2 are KGHSH and LQKENI. The CDR3 covers 14 residues. Trimming took off 6 bases at V and 2 bases at J, with 11 bases between the two ends. The repertoire was sequenced with immunoSEQ multiplex PCR; TCRdb's copy has only in-frame clones and lacks some. The data show approximately 40,000 clones, 90% seen once. J is TRBJ1-3 and V is TRBV18; D not certain. The TCR comes from a human donor in a cohort sampled during active COVID-19. Sample: peripheral blood. The CDR3 loop is CASSPDMAGNTIYF. The CDR3 DNA is TGTGCCAGCTCCCCCGACATGGCTGGAAACACCATATATTTT.